This T cell receptor beta chain was retrieved from a study of CD8 T cells in Susac syndrome (dated by TCRdb to between 2019 and 2020). The study in broad terms: The study used repertoire sequencing to test whether antigen drove CD8+ T cell activation and differentiation in Susac syndrome. Study-wide conclusions, independent of this receptor: The number of individuals in the TCR sequencing and HLA analysis was recognized as being relatively small.

Based on the germline V gene (reference sequence), the CDR1 and CDR2 sequences are DFQATT and SNEGSKA. CDR3 length: 14 amino acids, cysteine to phenylalanine. Left in the record is the CDR3 DNA by itself, 42 bases read in frame from the first base. Germline trimming amounts to 7 bases on V and 4 bases on J, with 9 as the count of junction bases outside the gene matches. RNA was extracted with the RNeasy kit and 0.5 to 1 ug was reverse transcribed using random hexamers. The immunoSEQ multiplex PCR assay, covering 54 Vbeta and 13 Jbeta segments, was used to amplify TCR beta CDR3 regions. PCR amplification bias was corrected by using a synthetic template baseline for primer optimization and computational correction. The study's processing was this. Reads were annotated to V, D and J genes according to IMGT and were analyzed with immunoSEQ Analyzer, with only productive sequences retained. To calculate clonality, Shannon entropy was normalized by log2 of the number of productive unique sequences and then subtracted from one. Public and private clones were assessed among the 100 most prevalent clones of each patient and control. Susac-specific clones were defined as absent from healthy and MS cohorts, about 1,100 published viral clones and other ImmuneACCESS disease sequences. TCRdb applied fastp at Q25 and MiXCR to the public reads, then kept only in-frame beta chains. Every entry covers one CDR3 protein and lists the most common genes and DNA from its rows. It is TCRdb's table, rather than the study itself, that gives the V and J calls and clone size. The sample has about 210,000 distinct CDR3 sequences on record, approximately 95% of them singletons. The ten largest clones capture 0.085% to 0.1% of the sample.

In regard to this clonotype: Its antigen is not yet known. Base qualities are missing; no much larger clone stands one base away.

Peripheral blood CD8+ and CD4+ T cells from healthy donors, Susac syndrome patients and multiple sclerosis patients were profiled using high-throughput TCR beta sequencing. The multiple sclerosis controls were treatment-naive patients whose relapsing-remitting disease, either stable or active, fulfilled the revised McDonald criteria. CD8+ TEMRA cells were enriched by FACS, while bulk CD8+ and CD4+ T cells were purified by magnetic negative isolation. Blood was drawn into EDTA tubes, processed within 24 hours, and PBMCs were isolated by density gradient centrifugation. PBMCs destined for TCR sequencing were cryopreserved in liquid nitrogen and later thawed in a 37 °C water bath. The sorted or isolated CD4+, CD8+ and CD8+ TEMRA cells had a purity of 90% or higher.

Sequencing used CD4+ T cells from PBMCs. This TCR was recovered from a human donor with multiple sclerosis. This sequence uses TRBV20-1 and TRBJ2-1; TRBD2 fits 8 bases in the junction. The DNA sequence is as follows: TGCAGTGACCCCAGCGGGAGAGCGTACAATGAGCAGTTCTTC. Its product reads: CSDPSGRAYNEQFF.